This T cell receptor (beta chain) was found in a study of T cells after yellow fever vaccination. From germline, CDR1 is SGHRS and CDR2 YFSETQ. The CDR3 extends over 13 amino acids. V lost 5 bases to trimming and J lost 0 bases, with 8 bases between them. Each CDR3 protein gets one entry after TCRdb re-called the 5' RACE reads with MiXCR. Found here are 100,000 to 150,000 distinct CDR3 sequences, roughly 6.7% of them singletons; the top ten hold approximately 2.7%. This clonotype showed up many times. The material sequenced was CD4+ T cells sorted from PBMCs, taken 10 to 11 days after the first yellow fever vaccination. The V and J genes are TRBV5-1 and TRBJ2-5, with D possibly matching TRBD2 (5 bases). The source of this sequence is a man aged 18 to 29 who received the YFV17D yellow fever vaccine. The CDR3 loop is CASSEGNQETQYF. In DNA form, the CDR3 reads TGCGCCAGCAGTGAGGGCAACCAAGAGACCCAGTACTTC.